This T cell receptor beta chain was sequenced during a study of regulatory T cells in long-lasting Graves disease. Study outcomes and limitations: Persistent disease preferred TRBV28, TRBJ1-2 and TRBJ2-5. Clonotypes that were public and shared totalled some 2,900 in persistent patients versus 800 to 1,000 in new patients.

This clonotype was detected many times. The target antigen is unknown. Arm-PCR with iRepertoire HTBI primers amplified the CDR3 regions for these TCR beta libraries. TCRdb itself ran the multiplex PCR reads through MiXCR, one entry per CDR3 protein. The sample has 390,000 or so distinct CDR3 sequences; 20% to 25% are singletons. V was clipped by 2 bases and J by 5 bases; unmatched bases: 7. The CDR3 loop spans 16 amino acids. The germline V gene encodes CDR1 WNHNN and CDR2 SYGVQD (reference sequence). The time point was: persistent/refractory GD, antithyroid drugs over 5 years with positive TRAb. TCR sequences were obtained from RNA taken from PBMCs.

Sequences were derived from peripheral blood mononuclear cells (PBMCs), sampled when the disease was refractory, from a patient treated with antithyroid drugs. The chain has TRBV10-1 and TRBJ2-1, with 9 positions matching TRBD2. The sequence was obtained from a middle-aged woman with Graves disease. CDR3 nucleotide sequence: TGCGCCAGCAGTGAGGGGCTAGCGGGGAAGAACAATGAGCAGTTCTTC. It translates to CASSEGLAGKNNEQFF.